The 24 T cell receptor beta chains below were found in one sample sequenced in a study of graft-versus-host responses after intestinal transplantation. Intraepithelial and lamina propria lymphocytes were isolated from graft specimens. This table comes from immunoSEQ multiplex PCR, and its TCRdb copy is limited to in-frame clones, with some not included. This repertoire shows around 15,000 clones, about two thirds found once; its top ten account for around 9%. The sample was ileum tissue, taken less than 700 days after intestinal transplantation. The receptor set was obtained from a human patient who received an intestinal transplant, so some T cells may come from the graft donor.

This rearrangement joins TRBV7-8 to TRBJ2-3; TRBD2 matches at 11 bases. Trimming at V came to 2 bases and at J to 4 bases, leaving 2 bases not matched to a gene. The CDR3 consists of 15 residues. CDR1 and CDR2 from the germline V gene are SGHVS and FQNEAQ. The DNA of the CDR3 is TGTGCCAGCAGCTTACTAGCGGGGGGCTCAGATACGCAGTATTTT. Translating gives CASSLLAGGSDTQYF.

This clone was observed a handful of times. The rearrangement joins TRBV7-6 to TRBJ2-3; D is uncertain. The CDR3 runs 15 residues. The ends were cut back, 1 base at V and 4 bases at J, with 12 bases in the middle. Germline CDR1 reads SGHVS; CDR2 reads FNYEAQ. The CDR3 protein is CASSLVGSASDTQYF. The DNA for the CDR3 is TGTGCCAGCAGCTTAGTTGGTTCAGCGTCAGATACGCAGTATTTT.

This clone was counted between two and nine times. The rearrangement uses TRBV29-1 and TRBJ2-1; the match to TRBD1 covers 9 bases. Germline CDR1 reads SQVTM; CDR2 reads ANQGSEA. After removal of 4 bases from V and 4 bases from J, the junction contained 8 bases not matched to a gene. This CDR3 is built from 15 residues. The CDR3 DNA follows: TGCAGCGTTGCACGAGGGACAGGGCCTTACAATGAGCAGTTCTTC. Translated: CSVARGTGPYNEQFF.

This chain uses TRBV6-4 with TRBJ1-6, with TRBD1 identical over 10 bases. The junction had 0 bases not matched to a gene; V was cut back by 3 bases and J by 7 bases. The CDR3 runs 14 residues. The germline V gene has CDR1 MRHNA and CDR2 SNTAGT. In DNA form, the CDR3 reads TGTGCCAGCAGTGAGGGACAGGGGAATTCACCCCTCCACTTT. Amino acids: CASSEGQGNSPLHF.

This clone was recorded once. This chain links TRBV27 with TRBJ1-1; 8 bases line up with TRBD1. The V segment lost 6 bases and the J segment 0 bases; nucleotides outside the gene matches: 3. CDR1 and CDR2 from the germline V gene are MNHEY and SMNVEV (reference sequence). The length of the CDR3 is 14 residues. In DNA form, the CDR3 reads TGTGCCAGCAGGCCGGACAGGGTGAACACTGAAGCTTTCTTT. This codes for CASRPDRVNTEAFF.

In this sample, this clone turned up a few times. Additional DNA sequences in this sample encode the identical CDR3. CDR3 in DNA: TGTGCCAGCAGTTACTCAGGGGGCAATGAAAAACTGTTTTTT. Its protein is CASSYSGGNEKLFF. The chain combines TRBV6-5 with TRBJ1-4, with 7 bases identical to TRBD1. In germline, CDR1 is MNHEY, CDR2 SVGAGI. The V and J ends lost 0 bases and 5 bases, in that order; junction bases with no gene match: 0. The CDR3 runs 14 residues.

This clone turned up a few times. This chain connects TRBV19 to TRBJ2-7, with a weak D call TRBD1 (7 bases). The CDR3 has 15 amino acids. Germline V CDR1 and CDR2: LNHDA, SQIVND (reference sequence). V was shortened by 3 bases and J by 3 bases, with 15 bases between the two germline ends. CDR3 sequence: CASSIVGRGDYEQYF. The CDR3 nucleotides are TGTGCCAGTAGTATCGTTGGCAGGGGGGACTACGAGCAGTACTTC.

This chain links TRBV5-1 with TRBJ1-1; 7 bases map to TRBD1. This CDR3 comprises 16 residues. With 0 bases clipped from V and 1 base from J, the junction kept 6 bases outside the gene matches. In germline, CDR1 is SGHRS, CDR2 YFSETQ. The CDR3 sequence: CASSLGRGLGNTEAFF. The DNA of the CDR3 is TGCGCCAGCAGCTTGGGAAGGGGGCTAGGGAACACTGAAGCTTTCTTT.

The CDR3 reads CASSSGLAGGSWSTDTQYF. The CDR3 nucleotides read TGTGCCAGCAGTAGCGGACTAGCGGGGGGTAGTTGGAGCACAGATACGCAGTATTTT. V is TRBV27 and J is TRBJ2-3; 14 bases agree with TRBD2. The germline V gene has CDR1 MNHEY and CDR2 SMNVEV (reference sequence). This CDR3 is built from 19 residues. The ends lost 5 bases at V and 0 bases at J; junction bases unmatched: 10.

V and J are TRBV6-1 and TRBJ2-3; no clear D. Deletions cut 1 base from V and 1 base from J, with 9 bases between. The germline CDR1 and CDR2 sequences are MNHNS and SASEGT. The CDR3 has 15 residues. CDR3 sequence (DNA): TGTGCCAGCAGTGAAGATGTTCTTCGCACAGATACGCAGTATTTT. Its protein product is CASSEDVLRTDTQYF.

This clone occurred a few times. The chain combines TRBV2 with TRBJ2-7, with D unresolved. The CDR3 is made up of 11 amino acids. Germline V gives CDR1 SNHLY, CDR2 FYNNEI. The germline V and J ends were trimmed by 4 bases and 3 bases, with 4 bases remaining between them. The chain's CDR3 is CASSVLYEQYF. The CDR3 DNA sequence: TGTGCCAGCAGTGTTCTCTACGAGCAGTACTTC.

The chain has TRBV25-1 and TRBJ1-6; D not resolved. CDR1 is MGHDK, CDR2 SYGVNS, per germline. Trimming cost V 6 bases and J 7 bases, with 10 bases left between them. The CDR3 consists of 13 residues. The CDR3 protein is CASRAYLNSPLHF. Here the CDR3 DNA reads TGTGCCAGCAGGGCATATTTGAATTCACCCCTCCACTTT.

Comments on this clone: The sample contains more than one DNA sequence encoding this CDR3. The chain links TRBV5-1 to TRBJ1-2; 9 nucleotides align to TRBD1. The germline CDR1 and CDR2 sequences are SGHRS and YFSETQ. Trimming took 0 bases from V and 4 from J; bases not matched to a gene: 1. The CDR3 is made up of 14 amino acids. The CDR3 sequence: CASSLDRGLYGYTF. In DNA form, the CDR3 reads TGCGCCAGCAGCTTGGACAGGGGGCTCTATGGCTACACCTTC.

CDR3 bases: TGCAGCGTTTCCGGCGGGGAGGGAACAGATACGCAGTATTTT. Amino acid sequence: CSVSGGEGTDTQYF. The rearrangement uses TRBV29-1 and TRBJ2-3, with 7 bases fitting TRBD2. The germline gives CDR1 SQVTM, CDR2 ANQGSEA. The V gene end was trimmed by 5 bases and the J gene end by 3 bases; junction bases not matched to a gene: 8. The CDR3 sequence is 14 residues long.

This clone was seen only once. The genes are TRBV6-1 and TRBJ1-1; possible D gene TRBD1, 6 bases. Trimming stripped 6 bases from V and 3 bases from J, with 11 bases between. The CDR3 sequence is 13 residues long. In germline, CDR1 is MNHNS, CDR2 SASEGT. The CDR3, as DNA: TGTGCCAGCAGATACGACAGGCACACTGAAGCTTTCTTT. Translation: CASRYDRHTEAFF.

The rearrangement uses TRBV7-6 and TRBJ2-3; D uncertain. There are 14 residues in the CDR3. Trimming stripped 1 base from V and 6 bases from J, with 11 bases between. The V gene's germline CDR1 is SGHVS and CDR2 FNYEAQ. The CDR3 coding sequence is TGTGCCAGCAGCTTAGTTGTGGCGGCGGATACGCAGTATTTT. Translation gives CASSLVVAADTQYF.

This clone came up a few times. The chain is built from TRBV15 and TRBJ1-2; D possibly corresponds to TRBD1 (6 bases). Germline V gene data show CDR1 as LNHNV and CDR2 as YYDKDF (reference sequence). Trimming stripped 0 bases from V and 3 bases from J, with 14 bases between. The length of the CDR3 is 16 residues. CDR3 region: CATSRDVRGADYGYTF. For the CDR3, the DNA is TGTGCCACCAGCAGAGATGTCCGGGGGGCGGACTATGGCTACACCTTC.

CDR3 sequence: CASSSQTGWGNTIYF. CDR3 coding DNA: TGTGCCAGCAGCTCCCAGACAGGTTGGGGAAACACCATATATTTT. This sequence joins TRBV11-2 and TRBJ1-3; maybe TRBD1 (6 bases). The CDR3 is 15 amino acids. Germline V gene data show CDR1 as SGHAT and CDR2 as FQNNGV. With 4 bases removed from V and 4 bases from J, the gap between germline ends came to 14 bases.

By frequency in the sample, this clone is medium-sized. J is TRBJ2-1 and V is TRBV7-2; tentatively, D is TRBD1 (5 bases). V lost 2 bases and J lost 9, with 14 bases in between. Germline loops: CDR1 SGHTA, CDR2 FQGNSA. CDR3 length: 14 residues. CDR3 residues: CASSLLSREGEQFF. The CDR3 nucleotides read TGTGCCAGCAGCTTATTGTCCAGGGAAGGTGAGCAGTTCTTC.

Written as DNA, the CDR3 is TGTGCCAGTAGTGCCGGGACGGCCGGGACTAGCGGGCGTTACAATGAGCAGTTCTTC. Translation gives CASSAGTAGTSGRYNEQFF. The chain couples TRBV19 to TRBJ2-1; TRBD2 aligns across 12 bases. The CDR3 has 19 residues. The ends lost 5 bases at V and 4 bases at J; junction bases unmatched: 15. Looked up from germline, CDR1 is LNHDA and CDR2 is SQIVND (reference sequence).

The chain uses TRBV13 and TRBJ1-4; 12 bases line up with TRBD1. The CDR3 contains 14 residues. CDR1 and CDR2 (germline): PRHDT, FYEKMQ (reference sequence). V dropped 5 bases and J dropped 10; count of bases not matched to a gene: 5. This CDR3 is CASSLGQGAVKLFF. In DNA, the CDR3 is TGTGCCAGCAGCCTGGGACAGGGGGCTGTAAAACTGTTTTTT.

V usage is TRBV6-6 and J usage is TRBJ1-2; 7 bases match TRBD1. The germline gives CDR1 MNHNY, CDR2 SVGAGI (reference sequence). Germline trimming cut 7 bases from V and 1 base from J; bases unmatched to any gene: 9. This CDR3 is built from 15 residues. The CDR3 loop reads CASIANRGSNYGYTF. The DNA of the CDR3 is TGTGCCAGCATAGCAAACAGGGGAAGTAACTATGGCTACACCTTC.

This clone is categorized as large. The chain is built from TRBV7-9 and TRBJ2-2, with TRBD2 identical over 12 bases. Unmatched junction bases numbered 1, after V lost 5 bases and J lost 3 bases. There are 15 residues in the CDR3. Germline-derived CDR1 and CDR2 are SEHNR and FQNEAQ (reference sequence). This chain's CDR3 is CASSRLAGDTGELFF. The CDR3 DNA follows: TGTGCCAGCAGCCGACTAGCGGGGGACACCGGGGAGCTGTTTTTT. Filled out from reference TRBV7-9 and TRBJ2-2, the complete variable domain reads DTGVSQNPRHKITKRGQNVTFRCDPISEHNRLYWYRQTLGQGPEFLTYFQNEAQLEKSRLLSDRFSAERPKGSFSTLEIQRTEQGDSAMYLCASSRLAGDTGELFFGEGSRLTVL.

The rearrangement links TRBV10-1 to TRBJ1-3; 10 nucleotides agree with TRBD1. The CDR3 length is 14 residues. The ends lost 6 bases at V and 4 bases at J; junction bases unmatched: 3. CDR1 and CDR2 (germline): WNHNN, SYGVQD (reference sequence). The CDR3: CASRRTGGGNTIYF. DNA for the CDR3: TGCGCCAGCAGGCGGACAGGGGGGGGAAACACCATATATTTT.